This T cell receptor (beta chain) was sequenced during a study of CD8 T cell repertoires and HIV-1 epitope variants. As for the study in general: Twenty-five autologous and known Gag and Nef epitope variant peptides each stimulated T cells separately. Tested: three Gag epitope families, Nef HW9 and YT9. Equal numbers of autologous T cell-negative cells presented antigen to enriched T cells. Study-level points and caveats: Most of the nine antigen-specific clonotypes appeared cross-reactive to autologous or escape variants.

Measured with immunoSEQ multiplex PCR; TCRdb has only the in-frame clones, and not every one. Altogether fewer than 6,500 clones are present, less than 70% being singletons, with the ten largest covering about 45%. Germline trimming cut 8 bases from V and 6 bases from J; bases unmatched to any gene: 13. This CDR3 is built from 15 residues. Germline V gives CDR1 SNHLY, CDR2 FYNNEI. About this clone: Its matching antigen is unknown.

This chain joins TRBV2 and TRBJ1-5; 7 nucleotides match TRBD1. This sequence originates from a male donor with HIV. Sequenced material: cultured CD8+ T cells derived from PBMCs. The DNA for the CDR3 is TGTGCCAGCGAGGCAGGGGGAAGTCGGAGTCAGCCCCAGCATTTT. This sequence encodes CASEAGGSRSQPQHF.